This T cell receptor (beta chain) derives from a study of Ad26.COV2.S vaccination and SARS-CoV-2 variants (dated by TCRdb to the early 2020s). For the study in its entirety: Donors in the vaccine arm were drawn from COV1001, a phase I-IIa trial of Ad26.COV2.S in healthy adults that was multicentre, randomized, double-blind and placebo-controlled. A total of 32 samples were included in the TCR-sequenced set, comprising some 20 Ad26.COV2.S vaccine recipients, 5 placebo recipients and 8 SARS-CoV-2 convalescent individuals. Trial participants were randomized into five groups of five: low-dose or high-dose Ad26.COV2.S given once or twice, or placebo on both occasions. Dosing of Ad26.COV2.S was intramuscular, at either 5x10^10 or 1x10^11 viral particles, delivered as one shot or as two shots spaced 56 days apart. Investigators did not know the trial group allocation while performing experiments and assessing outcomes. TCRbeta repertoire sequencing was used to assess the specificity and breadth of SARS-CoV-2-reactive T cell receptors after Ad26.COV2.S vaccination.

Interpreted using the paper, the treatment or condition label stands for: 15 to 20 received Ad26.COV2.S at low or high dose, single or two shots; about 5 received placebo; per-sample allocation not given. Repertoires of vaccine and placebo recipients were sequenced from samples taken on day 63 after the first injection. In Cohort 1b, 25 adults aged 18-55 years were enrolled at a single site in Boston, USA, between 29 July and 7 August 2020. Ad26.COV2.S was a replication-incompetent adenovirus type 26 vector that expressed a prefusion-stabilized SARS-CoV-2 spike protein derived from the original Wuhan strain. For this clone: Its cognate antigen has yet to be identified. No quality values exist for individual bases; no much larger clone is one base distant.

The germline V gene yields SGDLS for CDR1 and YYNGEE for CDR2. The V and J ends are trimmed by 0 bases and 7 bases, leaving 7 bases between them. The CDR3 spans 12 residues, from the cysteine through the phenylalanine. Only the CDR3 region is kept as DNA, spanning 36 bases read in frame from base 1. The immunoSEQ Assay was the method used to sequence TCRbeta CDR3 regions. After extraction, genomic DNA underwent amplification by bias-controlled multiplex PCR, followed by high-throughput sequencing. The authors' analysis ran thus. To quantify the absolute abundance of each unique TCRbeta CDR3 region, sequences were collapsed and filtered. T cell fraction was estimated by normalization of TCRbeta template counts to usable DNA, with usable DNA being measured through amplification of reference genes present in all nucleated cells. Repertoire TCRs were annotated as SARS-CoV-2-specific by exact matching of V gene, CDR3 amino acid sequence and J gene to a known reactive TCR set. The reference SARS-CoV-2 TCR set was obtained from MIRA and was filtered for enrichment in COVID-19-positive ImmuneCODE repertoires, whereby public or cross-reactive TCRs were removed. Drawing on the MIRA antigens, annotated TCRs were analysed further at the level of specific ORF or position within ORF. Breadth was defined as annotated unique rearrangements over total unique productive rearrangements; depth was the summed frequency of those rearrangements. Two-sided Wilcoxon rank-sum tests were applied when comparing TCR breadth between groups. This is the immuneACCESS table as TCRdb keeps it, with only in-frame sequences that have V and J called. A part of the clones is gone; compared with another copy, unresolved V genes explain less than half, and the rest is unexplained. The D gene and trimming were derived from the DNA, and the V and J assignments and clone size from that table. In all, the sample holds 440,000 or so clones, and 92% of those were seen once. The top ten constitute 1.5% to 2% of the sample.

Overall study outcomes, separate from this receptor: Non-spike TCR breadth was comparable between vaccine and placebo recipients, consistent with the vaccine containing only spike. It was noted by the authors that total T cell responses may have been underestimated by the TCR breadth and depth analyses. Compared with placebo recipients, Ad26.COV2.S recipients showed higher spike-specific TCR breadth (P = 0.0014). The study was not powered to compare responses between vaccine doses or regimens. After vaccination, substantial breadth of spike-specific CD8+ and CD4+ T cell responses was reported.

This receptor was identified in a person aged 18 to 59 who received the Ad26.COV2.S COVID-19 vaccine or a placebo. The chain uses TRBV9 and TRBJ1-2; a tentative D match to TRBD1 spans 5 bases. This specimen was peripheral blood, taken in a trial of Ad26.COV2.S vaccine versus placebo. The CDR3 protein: CASSVDGGGYTF. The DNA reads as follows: TGTGCCAGCAGCGTAGACGGGGGTGGCTACACCTTC.